This TCR beta chain stems from a study of T cell repertoires in cytomegalovirus infection. Study-wide background: Both CMV infection and a matching HLA type were indicated by public TCR beta signatures.

To note about this clonotype: Its antigen is as yet unknown.

TCRdb reprocessed the reads via MiXCR and lists one record per CDR3 protein. The data contain approximately 250,000 distinct CDR3 sequences, 22% of them seen just once; the ten biggest clones take up 18%. General study points: In two of eight donors, the top clonotype was HLA-C-restricted CMV-specific. Cumulated frequencies of public TCR beta families served to identify carriers of CMV plus the relevant HLA.

The germline V gene has CDR1 DFQATT and CDR2 SNEGSKA (reference sequence). V was pared by 3 bases and J by 5 bases, with 19 bases between. There are 15 residues in the CDR3. The chain recombines TRBV20-1 with TRBJ1-2; D is perhaps TRBD1 (6 bases). This sequence was found in a human donor in good health (CMV status not recorded). Some clones in this sample may be carry-over from other donors' samples. Sequenced input: CD8+ T cells from PBMCs. The chain's CDR3 is CSASATGLVGYGYTF. CDR3 sequence (DNA): TGCAGTGCTAGCGCGACAGGCTTGGTCGGTTATGGCTACACCTTC.